This T cell receptor (beta chain) was sequenced for a study of blood T cell repertoires in COVID-19. Across over 20 US areas, participants ranged in age from about 18 to 90 years. Participants' own reports of clinical history determined their cohort assignment. Cohort 3 recovered donors had two negative PCRs, clearance, or symptom resolution. Source study methods: Estimation of nucleated cell counts was performed using reference gene primer amplification. Clones were read by immunoSEQ multiplex PCR, and TCRdb kept only the in-frame ones, dropping some. The D gene and trimming were derived from the DNA, and the V and J assignments and clone size from that table. The sample consists of approximately 300,000 clones, about nine tenths of them appearing once. The ends lost 5 bases at V and 9 bases at J; junction bases unmatched: 10. CDR3 size: 14 residues. In germline, CDR1 is SNHLY, CDR2 FYNNEI.

This sequence was found in a man aged 60-69 years who had recovered from COVID-19. This chain connects TRBV2 to TRBJ2-1; 7 bases match TRBD2. Source material: PBMCs or T cells enriched from blood (not recorded which). CDR3 amino acids: CASSPQGLRGEQFF. The CDR3 nucleotides are TGTGCCAGCAGTCCCCAGGGACTAAGGGGTGAGCAGTTCTTC.